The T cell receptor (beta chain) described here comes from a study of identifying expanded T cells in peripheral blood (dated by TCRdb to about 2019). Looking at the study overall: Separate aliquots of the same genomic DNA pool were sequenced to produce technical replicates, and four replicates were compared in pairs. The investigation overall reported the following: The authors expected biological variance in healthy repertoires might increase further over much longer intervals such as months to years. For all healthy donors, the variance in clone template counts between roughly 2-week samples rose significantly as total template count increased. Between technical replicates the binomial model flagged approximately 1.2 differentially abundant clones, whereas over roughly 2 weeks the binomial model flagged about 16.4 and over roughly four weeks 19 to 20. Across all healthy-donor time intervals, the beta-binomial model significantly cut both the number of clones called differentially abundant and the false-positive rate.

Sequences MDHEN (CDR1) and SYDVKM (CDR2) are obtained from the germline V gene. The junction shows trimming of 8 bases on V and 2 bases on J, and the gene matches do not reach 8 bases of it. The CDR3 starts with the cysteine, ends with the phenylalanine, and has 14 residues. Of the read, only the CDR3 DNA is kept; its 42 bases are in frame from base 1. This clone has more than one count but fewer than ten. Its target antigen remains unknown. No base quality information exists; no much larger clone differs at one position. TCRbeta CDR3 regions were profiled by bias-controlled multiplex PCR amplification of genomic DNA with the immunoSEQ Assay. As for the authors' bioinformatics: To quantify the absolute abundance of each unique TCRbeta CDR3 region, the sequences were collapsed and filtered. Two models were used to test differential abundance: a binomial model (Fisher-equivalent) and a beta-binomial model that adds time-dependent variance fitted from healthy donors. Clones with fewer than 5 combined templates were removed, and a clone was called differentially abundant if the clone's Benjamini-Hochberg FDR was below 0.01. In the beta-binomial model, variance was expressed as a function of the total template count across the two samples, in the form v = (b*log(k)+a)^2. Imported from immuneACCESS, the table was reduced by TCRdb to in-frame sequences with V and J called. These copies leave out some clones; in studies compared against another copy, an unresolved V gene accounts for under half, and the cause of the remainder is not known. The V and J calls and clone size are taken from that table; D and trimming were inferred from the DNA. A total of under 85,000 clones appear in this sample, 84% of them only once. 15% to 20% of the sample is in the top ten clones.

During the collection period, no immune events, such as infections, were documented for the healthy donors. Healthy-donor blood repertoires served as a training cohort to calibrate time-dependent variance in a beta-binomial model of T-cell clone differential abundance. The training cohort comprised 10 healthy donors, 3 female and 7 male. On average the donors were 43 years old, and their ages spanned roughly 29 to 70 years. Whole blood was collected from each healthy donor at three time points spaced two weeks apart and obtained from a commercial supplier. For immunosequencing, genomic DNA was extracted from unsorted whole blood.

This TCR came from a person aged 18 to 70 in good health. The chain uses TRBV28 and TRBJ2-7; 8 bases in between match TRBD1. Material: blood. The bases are TGTGCCAGCTCTGAGACAGGGGCCACCTACGAGCAGTACTTC. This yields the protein CASSETGATYEQYF.